This record covers a single T cell receptor (beta chain). The CDR3 has 13 amino acids. V dropped 3 bases and J dropped 0 bases, with 4 bases sitting between them. Germline loops: CDR1 SEHNR, CDR2 FQNEAQ (reference sequence). The data stem from a study of control samples from healthy donors and cancer patients. Profiled with immunoSEQ multiplex PCR; TCRdb holds only in-frame clones, not every one. The sample has 110,000 to 150,000 clones; around 90% are singletons. The TCR comes from a man aged 25 to 45 in good health. The sample consisted of blood. The J gene is TRBJ2-3, the V gene TRBV7-9; D unresolved. CDR3 DNA: TGTGCCAGCAGCTTTCCTAGCACAGATACGCAGTATTTT. Translation: CASSFPSTDTQYF.